Sequencing of this TCR beta chain was carried out in a study of blood T cell repertoires in COVID-19. Study summary: Acute-phase and convalescent COVID-19 samples originated in the United States, Italy and Spain. From T cells, B-cell-depleted T cells, or PBMCs came the material, which was cDNA or gDNA.

As processed by the authors: For nucleated cells, counts were estimated from reference gene primer amplification. Produced via immunoSEQ multiplex PCR; TCRdb's table is partial and in-frame only. V and J calls and clone size are those listed in that table; D and trimming were worked out from the DNA. The table includes about 100,000 clones, about 85% detected once. The CDR3 length is 15 residues. Germline loops: CDR1 SGHAT, CDR2 FQNNGV. The junction had 10 bases not matched to a gene; V was cut back by 5 bases and J by 5 bases. Sequencing was carried out using peripheral blood. The receptor's source is a woman between 65 and 79 years old with active or convalescent COVID-19. The chain recombines TRBV11-2 with TRBJ2-3, with 7 bases fitting TRBD2. The CDR3 DNA sequence: TGTGCCAGCAGCCCAAAGACGGGGAGGGGAGATACGCAGTATTTT. It translates to CASSPKTGRGDTQYF.